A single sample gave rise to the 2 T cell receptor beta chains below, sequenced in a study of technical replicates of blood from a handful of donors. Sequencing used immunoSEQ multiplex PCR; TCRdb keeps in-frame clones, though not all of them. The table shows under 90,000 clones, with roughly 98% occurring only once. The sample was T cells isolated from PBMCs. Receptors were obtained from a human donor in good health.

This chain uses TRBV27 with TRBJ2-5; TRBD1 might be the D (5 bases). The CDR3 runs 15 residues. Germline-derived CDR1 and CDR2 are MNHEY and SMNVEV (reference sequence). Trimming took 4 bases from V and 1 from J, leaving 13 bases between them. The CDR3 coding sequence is TGTGCCAGCAGTTATCTGCCGACAGCCCAAGAGACCCAGTACTTC. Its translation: CASSYLPTAQETQYF.

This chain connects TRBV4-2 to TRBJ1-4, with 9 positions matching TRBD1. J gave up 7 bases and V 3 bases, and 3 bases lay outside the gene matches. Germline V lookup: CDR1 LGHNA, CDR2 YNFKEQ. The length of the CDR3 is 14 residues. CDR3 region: CASSQGQGPEKLFF. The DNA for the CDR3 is TGTGCCAGCAGCCAGGGACAGGGACCTGAAAAACTGTTTTTT.